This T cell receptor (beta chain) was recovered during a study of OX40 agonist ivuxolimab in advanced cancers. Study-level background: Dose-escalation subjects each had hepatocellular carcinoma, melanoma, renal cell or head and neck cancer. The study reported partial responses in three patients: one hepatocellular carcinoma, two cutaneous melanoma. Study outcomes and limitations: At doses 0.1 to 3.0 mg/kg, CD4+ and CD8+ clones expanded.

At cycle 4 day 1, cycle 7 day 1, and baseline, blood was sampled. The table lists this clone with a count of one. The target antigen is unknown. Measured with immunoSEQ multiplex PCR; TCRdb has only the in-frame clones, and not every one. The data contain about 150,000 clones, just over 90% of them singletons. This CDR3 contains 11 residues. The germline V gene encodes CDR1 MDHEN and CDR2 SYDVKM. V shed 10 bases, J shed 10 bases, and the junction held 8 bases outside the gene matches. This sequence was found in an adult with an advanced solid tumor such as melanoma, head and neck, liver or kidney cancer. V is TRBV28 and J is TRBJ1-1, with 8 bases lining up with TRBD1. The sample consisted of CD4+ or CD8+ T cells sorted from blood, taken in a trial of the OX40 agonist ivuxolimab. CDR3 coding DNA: TGTGCCATCGTACAGGGGGATCGAGCTTTCTTT. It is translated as CAIVQGDRAFF.